This TCR beta chain was identified in a study of T cells in Graves' hyperthyroidism and ophthalmopathy. Study-wide points: Most thyroid clonotypes expanded above 0.001 were also detected in blood.

TCR beta CDR3 sequences were amplified from RNA transcripts. The study used the HTBI primer set for a first-round RT-PCR of the TCR CDR3. TCRdb independently ran MiXCR on the multiplex PCR reads; one entry per CDR3 protein. The sample yields over 250,000 distinct CDR3 sequences, 12% to 15% seen once. Germline CDR1 KGHSH, CDR2 LQKENI. There are 16 residues in the CDR3. Between the trimmed V and J ends, which lost 5 bases and 0 bases, there was a span of 11 bases. Based on clinical symptoms, serum thyroxine and TRAb, thyroid ultrasound and orbital computed tomography, diagnoses were reached. Source material for PBMCs was about 11 ml fresh peripheral blood. This clonotype was detected only a few times. What it recognizes is unknown.

The TCR sequence derives from a woman aged 40 to 50 with Graves' ophthalmopathy. Sequencing input: blood. This rearrangement joins TRBV18 to TRBJ2-6, with D possibly being TRBD2 (6 bases). The CDR3 reads CASSYSGSSGANVLTF. DNA of the CDR3: TGTGCCAGCTCATATAGCGGTAGCTCTGGGGCCAACGTCCTGACTTTC.